The sequence of this T cell receptor beta chain was determined in a study of CD4 T cells in relation to SARS-CoV-2 and coronaviruses. General observations from the study: Crossreactive clones expanded significantly less to SARS-CoV-2 than monoreactive clones.

V lost 5 bases and J lost 4, with 15 bases in between. Per the germline V gene, CDR1 is PRHDT and CDR2 is FYEKMQ (reference sequence). There are 15 residues in the CDR3. Regarding this clone: Its target is unknown.

Unexposed donor CD4+ T cells date from about 2011-2018, before the COVID-19 pandemic. Isolation of CD4+ T cells took place after about 9 days in culture. On days 3 and 7, cultures got half fresh IL-2 medium. The assay was immunoSEQ multiplex PCR, and TCRdb's table has in-frame clones only and misses some. The table lists 25,000 to 35,000 clones, 55% to 75% of them singletons. The chain uses TRBV13 and TRBJ1-3; D possibly corresponds to TRBD1 (6 bases). The sample consisted of CD4+ T cells from PBMCs, cultured in vitro. The clonotype was recovered from a human donor in good health. CDR3 nucleotide sequence: TGTGCCAGCAGCACATACAGGGAGGCGGGAAACACCATATATTTT. As protein: CASSTYREAGNTIYF.